Below, 24 T cell receptor beta chains from the same sample are listed, as sequenced in a study of identical twins. Each CDR3 protein gets one entry after TCRdb re-called the 5' RACE reads with MiXCR. The sample shows around 570,000 distinct CDR3 sequences, more than 9% of them seen only once. The sample was also linked to a second study, of yellow fever vaccine responses in identical twins.

Sample: PBMCs. The receptors stem from a woman between 18 and 30 years old in good health.

The chain has TRBV7-9 and TRBJ2-3; 7 bases are shared with TRBD1. CDR3 length equals 17 residues. Per the germline V gene, CDR1 is SEHNR and CDR2 is FQNEAQ (reference sequence). V shed 1 base and J 1 base; nucleotides not matched to a gene: 8. The CDR3 DNA reads TGTGCCAGCAGCTTAGGGTCACAGGGGTTGGGCACAGATACGCAGTATTTT. This encodes CASSLGSQGLGTDTQYF.

The chain has TRBV7-8 and TRBJ2-1, with TRBD2 as a possible D gene (5 bases). The CDR3 has 16 residues. The V and J ends lost 4 bases and 3 bases respectively, with 16 bases between them. CDR1 SGHVS and CDR2 FQNEAQ come from the germline V gene. The CDR3 loop reads CASSYLREGSYNEQFF. The CDR3 DNA sequence: TGTGCCAGCAGCTACCTGAGAGAAGGGAGCTACAATGAGCAGTTCTTC.

The genes are TRBV24-1 and TRBJ2-3, with 7 bases identical to TRBD1. Unmatched junction bases numbered 13, after V lost 9 bases and J lost 5 bases. Germline V gene sequence: CDR1 KGHDR, CDR2 SFDVKD. The CDR3 length is 15 residues. This CDR3 reads CATSRDRVLGDTQYF. The CDR3 DNA sequence: TGTGCCACCTCTCGAGACAGGGTGTTGGGAGATACGCAGTATTTT.

The rearrangement uses TRBV5-6 and TRBJ2-7; D is unresolved. Germline CDR1 and CDR2: SGHDT and YYEEEE. The CDR3 runs to 13 residues. Between the trimmed V and J ends, which lost 8 bases and 6 bases, there was a span of 18 bases. The CDR3 region is CARGPGLICEQYF. Written as DNA, the CDR3 is TGTGCCAGGGGCCCCGGGCTCATCTGCGAGCAGTACTTC.

Only a few counts were recorded for this clonotype. This chain connects TRBV10-3 to TRBJ1-2, with 7 nucleotides matching TRBD1. V gave up 6 bases and J gave up 3 bases; unmatched junction bases: 7. CDR3 size: 14 residues. CDR1 is ENHRY, CDR2 SYGVKD, per germline. The chain's CDR3 is CAIRDRAEDYGYTF. CDR3 nucleotides: TGTGCCATCAGAGACAGGGCCGAGGACTATGGCTACACCTTC.

This clonotype was picked up a small number of times. The rearrangement joins TRBV7-2 to TRBJ1-1; the D gene is possibly TRBD1 (6 bases). The length of the CDR3 is 13 residues. Deletions cut 1 base from V and 6 bases from J, with 9 bases between. CDR1 is SGHTA, CDR2 FQGNSA, per germline. The CDR3 loop is CASSLGGGPEAFF. CDR3 DNA: TGTGCCAGCAGCTTAGGGGGGGGCCCTGAAGCTTTCTTT.

The table lists this clonotype with many counts. The DNA of the CDR3 is TGCAGCGCTTGGACAGGGGGACTCTACGAGCAGTACTTC. This codes for CSAWTGGLYEQYF. The gene calls are TRBV29-1 and TRBJ2-7; 10 bases line up with TRBD1. This CDR3 comprises 13 residues. Germline lookup yields CDR1 SQVTM and CDR2 ANQGSEA. J gave up 3 bases and V 7 bases, and 6 bases lay outside the gene matches.

This clonotype was seen repeatedly, ten times or more. The chain combines TRBV2 with TRBJ2-3, with D perhaps matching TRBD2 (6 bases). The germline V and J ends were trimmed by 6 bases and 4 bases, with 11 bases remaining between them. The germline V gene has CDR1 SNHLY and CDR2 FYNNEI. CDR3 length: 13 residues. DNA of the CDR3: TGTGCCAGCAGCCTGGACTACTCAGATACGCAGTATTTT. It is translated as CASSLDYSDTQYF.

This clonotype showed up just a few times. This chain uses TRBV2 with TRBJ2-2; TRBD2 matches at 7 bases. The CDR3 has 15 amino acids. Trimming took 5 bases from V and 6 from J; bases not matched to a gene: 9. CDR1 is SNHLY and CDR2 is FYNNEI in the germline V gene. CDR3 sequence (DNA): TGTGCCAGCAGTTTGGCTAGCGGCTCACCCGGGGAGCTGTTTTTT. Amino acids: CASSLASGSPGELFF.

At least ten counts were recorded for this clonotype. J is TRBJ1-1 and V is TRBV25-1; 7 positions match TRBD1. V shed 8 bases and J 4 bases; nucleotides not matched to a gene: 10. The CDR3 extends over 14 amino acids. Germline loops: CDR1 MGHDK, CDR2 SYGVNS. CDR3 DNA sequence: TGTGCCAGCGGTAGAACAGGGGAGCGCACTGAAGCTTTCTTT. It is translated as CASGRTGERTEAFF. Drawing the rest from reference TRBV25-1 and TRBJ1-1, the complete variable domain is EADIYQTPRYLVIGTGKKITLECSQTMGHDKMYWYQQDPGMELHLIHYSYGVNSTEKGDLSSESTVSRIRTEHFPLTLESARPSHTSQYLCASGRTGERTEAFFGQGTRLTVV.

This clonotype was seen only a few times. The V and J genes are TRBV10-3 and TRBJ2-3; D might be TRBD2 (6 bases). The CDR3 is 15 residues long. The V and J ends lost 0 bases and 2 bases respectively, with 9 bases between them. Germline CDR1 reads ENHRY; CDR2 reads SYGVKD. The CDR3 reads CAISESAGNTDTQYF. The CDR3 DNA sequence: TGTGCCATCAGTGAGTCCGCGGGGAACACAGATACGCAGTATTTT.

This clonotype was picked up a small number of times. The chain is built from TRBV6-2 or TRBV6-3 and TRBJ2-7; D remains ambiguous. The ends were cut back, 0 bases at V and 3 bases at J, with 15 bases in the middle. This CDR3 region has 16 residues. The germline CDR1 and CDR2 sequences are MNHEY and SVGEGT. This chain's CDR3 is CASSYSILGSFYEQYF. The CDR3 nucleotides are TGTGCCAGCAGTTACTCGATTCTGGGATCCTTCTACGAGCAGTACTTC.

J is TRBJ2-7 and V is TRBV29-1; 7 nucleotides align to TRBD1. Germline V lookup: CDR1 SQVTM, CDR2 ANQGSEA. The CDR3 spans 13 residues. CDR3 protein: CNARQGEGYEQYF. The CDR3 nucleotides read TGCAACGCTCGACAGGGAGAAGGCTACGAGCAGTACTTC.

This clonotype showed up just a few times. The V gene is TRBV3-1, the J gene TRBJ1-6; no firm D call. CDR3 length equals 15 residues. Germline values: CDR1 LGHDT, CDR2 YNNKEL (reference sequence). The V end was cut by 0 bases, the J end by 6 bases, with 9 bases between. The DNA of the CDR3 is TGTGCCAGCAGCCAAGAAACGGTGCTTAATTCACCCCTCCACTTT. Amino acid sequence: CASSQETVLNSPLHF. The full variable domain, its missing parts supplied by reference TRBV3-1 and TRBJ1-6, is DTAVSQTPKYLVTQMGNDKSIKCEQNLGHDTMYWYKQDSKKFLKIMFSYNNKELIINETVPNRFSPKSPDKAHLNLHINSLELGDSAVYFCASSQETVLNSPLHFGNGTRLTVT.

In its sample, this clonotype was seen many times. The V gene is TRBV14, the J gene TRBJ2-3; TRBD2 might be the D (6 bases). The V gene's germline CDR1 is SGHDN and CDR2 FVKESK. V was clipped by 0 bases and J by 7 bases, with 14 bases between them. The CDR3 spans 15 residues. The CDR3 region is CASSQETELAYTQYF. The DNA for the CDR3 is TGTGCCAGCAGCCAAGAGACGGAACTAGCTTATACGCAGTATTTT.

This clonotype was picked up many times. The chain combines TRBV11-2 with TRBJ2-7; 14 nucleotides agree with TRBD2. This CDR3 is 19 amino acids long. V lost 6 bases and J lost 0; bases outside the gene matches: 13. From germline, CDR1 is SGHAT and CDR2 FQNNGV. DNA for the CDR3: TGTGCCAGCAGTCAGAAGGGACTAGCGGGAGTAAGGGGCTCCTACGAGCAGTACTTC. As protein: CASSQKGLAGVRGSYEQYF.

The gene calls are TRBV20-1 and TRBJ2-7; tentative D call: TRBD2 (6 bases). This CDR3 region has 16 residues. V lost 4 bases to trimming and J lost 3 bases, with 22 bases between them. Germline CDR1 DFQATT, CDR2 SNEGSKA (reference sequence). In DNA form, the CDR3 reads TGCAGTGCTATCCCTGTCGGTGCGGGAAGTTTCTACGAGCAGTACTTC. Translating gives CSAIPVGAGSFYEQYF.

V gene TRBV6-2 or TRBV6-3 combines with J gene TRBJ2-7; 10 bases are a match to TRBD2. Trimming took 2 bases from V and 6 from J; bases not matched to a gene: 28. The CDR3 sequence is 22 residues long. CDR1 and CDR2 from the germline V gene are MNHEY and SVGEGT. This CDR3 is CASSYDGVVGLAGERYRREQYF. CDR3 sequence (DNA): TGTGCCAGCAGTTACGACGGGGTGGTTGGGCTAGCGGGAGAACGTTATCGTCGCGAGCAGTACTTC.

In DNA form, the CDR3 reads TGCAGCGTTGCGTCACCTAACACCGGGGAGCTGTTTTTT. Protein product: CSVASPNTGELFF. The chain has TRBV29-1 and TRBJ2-2; D is uncertain. With 4 bases removed from V and 2 bases from J, the gap between germline ends came to 8 bases. This CDR3 has 13 residues. From germline, CDR1 is SQVTM and CDR2 ANQGSEA.

V usage is TRBV7-9 and J usage is TRBJ1-5; D is undetermined. Germline CDR1 SEHNR, CDR2 FQNEAQ (reference sequence). The CDR3 is made up of 15 amino acids. Trimming left V 4 bases short and J 1 base short, with 11 bases between. CDR3 DNA: TGTGCCAGCAGCTCGACCGCGGGGAGCAATCAGCCCCAGCATTTT. It yields the protein CASSSTAGSNQPQHF.

This clonotype turned up a few times. One junction end does not reproduce the germline sequence, and a read error may be involved. This chain connects TRBV4-3 to TRBJ2-5; D possibly corresponds to TRBD2 (6 bases). The germline V gene has CDR1 LGHNA and CDR2 YSLEER. CDR3 length: 16 amino acids. The CDR3 DNA follows: TGCGCCAGCAGTCAAGCCGGAACGGGAGAGGGAGAGACCCAGTACTTC. It is translated as CASSQAGTGEGETQYF.

This clonotype was observed at least ten times. The J gene is TRBJ2-7, the V gene TRBV20-1, with TRBD1 matching 7 bases. The germline V gene has CDR1 DFQATT and CDR2 SNEGSKA (reference sequence). The CDR3 extends over 15 amino acids. Losses at the gene ends were 6 bases for V and 2 bases for J; bases not matched to a gene: 13. As DNA, the CDR3 is TGCAGTGCCCTAGACAGGGCCATGTACACCTACGAGCAGTACTTC. This sequence encodes CSALDRAMYTYEQYF.

There are a few counts of this clonotype. This rearrangement joins TRBV20-1 to TRBJ2-1; D is undetermined. V was clipped by 8 bases and J by 9 bases, with 11 bases between them. This CDR3 has 10 residues. Germline V gene sequence: CDR1 DFQATT, CDR2 SNEGSKA (reference sequence). The CDR3 DNA sequence: TGCAGTCTGAGTAGGTCTGAGCAGTTCTTC. It codes for CSLSRSEQFF.

The DNA of the CDR3 is TGTGCCAGCAGTGACCCCAGGGGAGGTTCCGAGCAGTACTTC. Its translation: CASSDPRGGSEQYF. The genes are TRBV25-1 and TRBJ2-7, with D possibly called TRBD1 or TRBD2 (6 bases each). The CDR3 extends over 14 amino acids. Germline V gives CDR1 MGHDK, CDR2 SYGVNS. V gave up 3 bases and J gave up 6 bases, with 15 bases separating them.